This T cell receptor beta chain was sequenced for a study of T cells in Graves' hyperthyroidism and ophthalmopathy. Findings and caveats of the study: Model output signaled ophthalmopathy a median approximately six months ahead of onset.

A patient was excluded if there was uncontrolled infection, other autoimmune disease, pregnancy or lactation. Authors of the study amplified TCR beta CDR3 regions from RNA transcripts. TCR CDR3 underwent first-round RT-PCR with the HTBI primer set. TCRdb used MiXCR to reprocess the multiplex PCR reads, holding one entry per CDR3 protein. Of over 500,000 distinct CDR3 sequences listed, 46% are singletons. The CDR3 totals 17 residues. The germline V gene has CDR1 SSHAT and CDR2 FNYEAQ (reference sequence). A remark on this clonotype: What it recognizes is unknown. A read error may account for a junction end that differs from germline.

The source is an adult woman with Graves' disease, either hyperthyroidism or ophthalmopathy (not recorded which). The chain uses TRBV7-7 and TRBJ1-3, with 7 bases that match TRBD1. The sequenced sample consisted of peripheral blood or thyroid tissue (not recorded which). CDR3 sequence reads: CASSLADRSWDGYTIYF. In nucleotides, the CDR3 is TGTGCTAGCAGCTTAGCGGACAGGAGCTGGGATGGCTACACCATATATTTT.